The present entry profiles one T cell receptor (beta chain) with its context. Looked up from germline, CDR1 is DFQATT and CDR2 is SNEGSKA (reference sequence). The CDR3 is made up of 15 amino acids. TRB cDNA libraries were made by UMI-labeled 5' RACE. Following a re-call of the 5' RACE reads, TCRdb has one entry per CDR3 protein and lacks DNA. The specimen's table records about 40,000 distinct CDR3 sequences. The entry originates in a study of CXCR3-negative and CXCR3-positive naive CD8 T cells. This chain joins TRBV20-1 and TRBJ2-1. This TCR was sampled from a human donor in good health. Some clones in this sample may be carry-over from other donors' samples. Sequenced: memory CD8+ T cells from blood. The CDR3 here is CSAPKLGNSYNEQFF.